This T cell receptor beta chain was documented in a study of cytotoxic CD8 clonotypes in ibrutinib-treated CLL. Comments on this clone: Its antigen is undetermined.

Findings and limits, study-wide: Sampling times differed between sustained-remission and progressing patients. Clonality was elevated at ibrutinib response and had returned toward baseline at progression.

Here immunoSEQ multiplex PCR was the method, and the copy in TCRdb shows in-frame clones only, minus some. The table has 120,000 to 150,000 clones, around 93% seen once; the top ten hold 11%. The CDR3 covers 14 residues. Germline CDR1 MGHDK, CDR2 SYGVNS. Trimming took off 3 bases at V and 5 bases at J, with 13 bases between the two ends. The sample in question was PBMCs, obtained after 12 months of ibrutinib treatment. The chain employs TRBV25-1 and TRBJ2-5, with D unresolved. The sequence was collected from a human donor with chronic lymphocytic leukemia. DNA of the CDR3: TGTGCCAGCAGTGATATCGCCCCCGGGGAGACCCAGTACTTC. Its protein is CASSDIAPGETQYF. The complete variable domain, with remaining parts taken from reference TRBV25-1 and TRBJ2-5, reads EADIYQTPRYLVIGTGKKITLECSQTMGHDKMYWYQQDPGMELHLIHYSYGVNSTEKGDLSSESTVSRIRTEHFPLTLESARPSHTSQYLCASSDIAPGETQYFGPGTRLLVL.